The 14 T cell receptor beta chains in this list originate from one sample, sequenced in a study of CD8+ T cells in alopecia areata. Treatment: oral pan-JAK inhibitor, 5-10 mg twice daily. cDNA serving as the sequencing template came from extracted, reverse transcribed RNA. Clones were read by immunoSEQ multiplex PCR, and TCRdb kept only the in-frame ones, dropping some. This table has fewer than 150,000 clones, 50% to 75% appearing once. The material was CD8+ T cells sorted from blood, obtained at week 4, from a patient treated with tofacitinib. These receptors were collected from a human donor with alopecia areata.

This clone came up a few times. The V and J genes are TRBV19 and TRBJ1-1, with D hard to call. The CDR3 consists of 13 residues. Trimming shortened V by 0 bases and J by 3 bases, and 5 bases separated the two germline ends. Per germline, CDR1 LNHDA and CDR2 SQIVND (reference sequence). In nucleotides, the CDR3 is TGTGCCAGTAGTATAGATCTTGACACTGAAGCTTTCTTT. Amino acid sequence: CASSIDLDTEAFF.

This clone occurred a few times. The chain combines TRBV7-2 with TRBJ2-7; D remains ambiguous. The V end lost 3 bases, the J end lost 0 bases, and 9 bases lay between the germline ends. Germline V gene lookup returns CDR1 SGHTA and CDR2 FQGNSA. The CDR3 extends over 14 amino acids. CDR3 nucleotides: TGTGCCAGCAGCTTCGGCGGAAGCTCCTACGAGCAGTACTTC. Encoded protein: CASSFGGSSYEQYF. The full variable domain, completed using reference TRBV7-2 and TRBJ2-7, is GAGVSQSPSNKVTEKGKDVELRCDPISGHTALYWYRQSLGQGLEFLIYFQGNSAPDKSGLPSDRFSAERTGGSVSTLTIQRTQQEDSAVYLCASSFGGSSYEQYFGPGTRLTVT.

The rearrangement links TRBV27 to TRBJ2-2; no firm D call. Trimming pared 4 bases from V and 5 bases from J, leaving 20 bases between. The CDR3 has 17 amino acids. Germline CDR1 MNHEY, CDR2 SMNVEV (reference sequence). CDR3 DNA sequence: TGTGCCAGCAGTTCCTCACTTTTTTCCCTTCGGACCGGGGAGCTGTTTTTT. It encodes CASSSSLFSLRTGELFF.

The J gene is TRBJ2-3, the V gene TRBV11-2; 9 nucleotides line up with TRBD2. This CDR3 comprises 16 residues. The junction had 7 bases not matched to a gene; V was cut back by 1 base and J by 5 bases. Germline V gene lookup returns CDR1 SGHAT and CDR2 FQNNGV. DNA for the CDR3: TGTGCCAGCAGCTTAGGAGCGGGGGGCCGGGGAGATACGCAGTATTTT. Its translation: CASSLGAGGRGDTQYF. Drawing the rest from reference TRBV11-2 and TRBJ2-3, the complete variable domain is EAGVAQSPRYKIIEKRQSVAFWCNPISGHATLYWYQQILGQGPKLLIQFQNNGVVDDSQLPKDRFSAERLKGVDSTLKIQPAKLEDSAVYLCASSLGAGGRGDTQYFGPGTRLTVL.

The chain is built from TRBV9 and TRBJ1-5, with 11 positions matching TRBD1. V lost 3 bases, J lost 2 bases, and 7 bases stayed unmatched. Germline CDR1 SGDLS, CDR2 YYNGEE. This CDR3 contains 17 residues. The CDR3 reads CASSAGTGGLGNQPQHF. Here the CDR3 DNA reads TGTGCCAGCAGCGCGGGGACAGGGGGTCTTGGCAATCAGCCCCAGCATTTT.

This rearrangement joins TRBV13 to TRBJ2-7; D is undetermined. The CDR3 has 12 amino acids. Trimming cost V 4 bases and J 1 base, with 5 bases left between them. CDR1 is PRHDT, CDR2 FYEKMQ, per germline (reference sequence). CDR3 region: CASSSGSYEQYF. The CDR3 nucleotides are TGTGCCAGCAGCTCCGGGTCCTACGAGCAGTACTTC.

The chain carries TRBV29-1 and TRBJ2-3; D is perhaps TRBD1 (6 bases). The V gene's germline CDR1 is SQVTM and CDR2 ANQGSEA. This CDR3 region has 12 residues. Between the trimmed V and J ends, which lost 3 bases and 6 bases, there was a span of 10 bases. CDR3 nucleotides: TGCAGCGTTGAGGGGGCGGGCGATACGCAGTATTTT. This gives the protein CSVEGAGDTQYF.

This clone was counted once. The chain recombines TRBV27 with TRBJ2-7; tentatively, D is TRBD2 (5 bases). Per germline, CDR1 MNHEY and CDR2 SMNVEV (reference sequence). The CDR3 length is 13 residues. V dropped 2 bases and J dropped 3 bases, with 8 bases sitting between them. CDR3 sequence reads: CASSLGEIYEQYF. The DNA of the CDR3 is TGTGCCAGCAGTTTAGGGGAGATCTACGAGCAGTACTTC.

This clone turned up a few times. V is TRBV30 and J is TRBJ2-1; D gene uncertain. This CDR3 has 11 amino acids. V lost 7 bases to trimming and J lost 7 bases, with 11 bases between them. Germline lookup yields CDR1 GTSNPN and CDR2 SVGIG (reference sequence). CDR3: CASSPSNEQFF. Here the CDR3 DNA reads TGTGCCTCATCCCCTAGTAATGAGCAGTTCTTC.

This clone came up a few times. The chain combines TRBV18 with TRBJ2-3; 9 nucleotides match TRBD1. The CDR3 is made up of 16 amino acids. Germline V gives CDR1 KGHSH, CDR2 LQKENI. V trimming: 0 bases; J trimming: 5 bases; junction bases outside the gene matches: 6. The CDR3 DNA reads TGTGCCAGCTCACCACCGGGGGACAGGGTCGGAGATACGCAGTATTTT. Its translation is CASSPPGDRVGDTQYF.

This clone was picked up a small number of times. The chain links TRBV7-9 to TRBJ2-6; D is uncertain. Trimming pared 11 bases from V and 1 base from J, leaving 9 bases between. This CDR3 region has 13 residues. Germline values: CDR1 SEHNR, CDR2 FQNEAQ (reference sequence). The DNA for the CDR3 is TGTGCCCTCTCCGGTTCTGGGGCCAACGTCCTGACTTTC. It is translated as CALSGSGANVLTF.

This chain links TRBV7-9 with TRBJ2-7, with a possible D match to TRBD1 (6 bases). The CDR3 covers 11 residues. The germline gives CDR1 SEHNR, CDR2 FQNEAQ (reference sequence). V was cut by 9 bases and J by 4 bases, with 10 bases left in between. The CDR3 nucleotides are TGTGCCAGTAAGGGACAATACGAGCAGTACTTC. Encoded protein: CASKGQYEQYF.

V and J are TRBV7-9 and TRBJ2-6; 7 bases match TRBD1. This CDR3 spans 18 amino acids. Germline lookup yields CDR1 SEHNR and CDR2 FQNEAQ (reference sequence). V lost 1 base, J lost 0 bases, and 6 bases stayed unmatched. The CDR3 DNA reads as TGTGCCAGCAGCTTAGTCGACAGGGCCAGCTCTGGGGCCAACGTCCTGACTTTC. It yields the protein CASSLVDRASSGANVLTF.

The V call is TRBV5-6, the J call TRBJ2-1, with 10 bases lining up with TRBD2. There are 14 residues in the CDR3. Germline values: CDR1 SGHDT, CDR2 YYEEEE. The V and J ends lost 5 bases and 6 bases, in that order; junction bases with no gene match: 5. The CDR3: CASSYSGGFNEQFF. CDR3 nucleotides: TGTGCCAGCAGTTATAGCGGGGGGTTCAATGAGCAGTTCTTC.